A single sample is the source of the 30 T cell receptor beta chains below, sequenced in a study of blood T cell repertoires in COVID-19. The data were produced by immunoSEQ multiplex PCR, yet TCRdb's version contains in-frame clones alone and is incomplete. The sample carries about 280,000 clones, 75% to 90% recorded once. Sequencing was done on a sample of peripheral blood. The receptors were sampled from a woman aged 70-85 years with COVID-19, enrolled during active disease.

This clone turned up a few times. This chain links TRBV24-1 with TRBJ1-2; D may be TRBD1 (6 bases). The CDR3 runs 15 residues. Trimming removed 4 bases at V and 3 bases at J, with 14 bases between. Germline V lookup: CDR1 KGHDR, CDR2 SFDVKD. The CDR3 nucleotides are TGTGCCACCAGTGACCCAAGCAAGGGGGACTATGGCTACACCTTC. As protein: CATSDPSKGDYGYTF.

V and J are TRBV24-1 and TRBJ1-1; 8 nucleotides line up with TRBD1. Trimming removed 2 bases from V and 2 bases from J; junction bases left unmatched: 6. Per the germline V gene, CDR1 is KGHDR and CDR2 is SFDVKD. CDR3 length: 16 amino acids. DNA for the CDR3: TGTGCCACCAGTGATTCGACCAGGGGGCGAAACACTGAAGCTTTCTTT. Amino acids: CATSDSTRGRNTEAFF.

This chain connects TRBV5-1 to TRBJ2-3; 13 bases are shared with TRBD2. The CDR3 is 18 amino acids. J gave up 0 bases and V 0 bases, and 4 bases lay outside the gene matches. In germline, CDR1 is SGHRS, CDR2 YFSETQ. The CDR3 sequence is CASSLGTSGGLSTDTQYF. The CDR3 nucleotides read TGCGCCAGCAGCTTGGGGACTAGCGGGGGCCTTAGCACAGATACGCAGTATTTT.

The chain links TRBV2 to TRBJ1-6; TRBD1 aligns across 7 bases. Losses at the gene ends were 5 bases for V and 14 bases for J; bases not matched to a gene: 9. This CDR3 spans 13 amino acids. The germline V gene encodes CDR1 SNHLY and CDR2 FYNNEI. The DNA of the CDR3 is TGTGCCAGCAGTTCGGGACAGACGTTAGCCCTCCACTTT. Protein product: CASSSGQTLALHF.

The gene calls are TRBV3-1 (or the pseudogene TRBV3-2) and TRBJ2-7, with D perhaps TRBD2 (6 bases). CDR3 length: 15 residues. Trimming stripped 1 base from V and 3 bases from J, with 13 bases between. Per the germline V gene, CDR1 is LGHDT and CDR2 is YNNKEL (reference sequence). The CDR3 loop is CASSQATGGLYEQYF. The DNA for the CDR3 is TGTGCCAGCAGCCAAGCCACAGGAGGGCTCTACGAGCAGTACTTC.

The V and J genes are TRBV29-1 and TRBJ2-3, with D possibly matching TRBD1 (6 bases). The ends were cut back, 3 bases at V and 11 bases at J, with 12 bases in the middle. The CDR3 loop spans 11 amino acids. Germline loops: CDR1 SQVTM, CDR2 ANQGSEA. This CDR3 is CSVDQGMGQYF. The CDR3 coding sequence is TGCAGCGTTGACCAGGGGATGGGGCAGTATTTT.

The chain uses TRBV27 and TRBJ2-2; D gene unclear. The CDR3 loop spans 13 amino acids. Germline V CDR1 and CDR2: MNHEY, SMNVEV (reference sequence). Between the trimmed V and J ends, which lost 1 base and 6 bases, there was a span of 6 bases. As DNA, the CDR3 is TGTGCCAGCAGTTTATACCGGGCCGGGGAGCTGTTTTTT. It yields the protein CASSLYRAGELFF.

The chain uses TRBV6-6 and TRBJ2-7; TRBD2 aligns across 7 bases. The CDR3 has 15 residues. CDR1 is MNHNY, CDR2 SVGAGI, per germline (reference sequence). Unmatched junction bases numbered 4, after V lost 2 bases and J lost 0 bases. This CDR3 is CASSYPRTSSYEQYF. CDR3 DNA: TGTGCCAGCAGTTACCCTAGGACTAGCTCCTACGAGCAGTACTTC.

V gene TRBV9 combines with J gene TRBJ1-4, with 10 bases matching TRBD1. Germline assignment: CDR1 SGDLS and CDR2 YYNGEE. V lost 4 bases to trimming and J lost 8 bases; unmatched junction nucleotides: 8. This CDR3 spans 15 amino acids. The CDR3 DNA sequence: TGTGCCAGCAGCACCCTCGGACAGGGGGACGAAAAACTGTTTTTT. Translation: CASSTLGQGDEKLFF. The full variable domain, its missing parts supplied by reference TRBV9 and TRBJ1-4, is DSGVTQTPKHLITATGQRVTLRCSPRSGDLSVYWYQQSLDQGLQFLIQYYNGEERAKGNILERFSAQQFPDLHSELNLSSLELGDSALYFCASSTLGQGDEKLFFGSGTQLSVL.

This sequence joins TRBV5-4 and TRBJ2-1, with D perhaps matching TRBD2 (5 bases). V shed 6 bases and J shed 5 bases, with 18 bases lying between them. The CDR3 spans 15 residues. Germline assignment: CDR1 SGHNT and CDR2 YYREEE (reference sequence). CDR3 protein: CASTPAGRNDNEQFF. The CDR3 DNA reads as TGTGCCAGCACCCCGGCGGGCAGGAACGACAATGAGCAGTTCTTC.

The genes are TRBV5-1 and TRBJ1-5; D might be TRBD1 (6 bases). Trimming cost V 4 bases and J 6 bases, with 17 bases left between them. The CDR3 consists of 15 residues. CDR1 and CDR2 from the germline V gene are SGHRS and YFSETQ. CDR3 nucleotides: TGCGCCAGCAGCGAGTTGGGGGCGCAGGGTCAGCCCCAGCATTTT. It encodes CASSELGAQGQPQHF.

The CDR3 reads CATSDLTGTGVANTGELFF. Written as DNA, the CDR3 is TGTGCCACCAGTGATTTGACTGGTACCGGAGTTGCGAACACCGGGGAGCTGTTTTTT. The J gene is TRBJ2-2, the V gene TRBV24-1; D remains ambiguous. The germline CDR1 and CDR2 sequences are KGHDR and SFDVKD. This CDR3 comprises 19 residues. Deletions cut 0 bases from V and 0 bases from J, with 16 bases between.

This clone was picked up a small number of times. The J gene is TRBJ1-6, the V gene TRBV9, with 8 positions matching TRBD1. The CDR3 runs 15 residues. V gave up 4 bases and J gave up 7 bases; unmatched junction bases: 7. In germline, CDR1 is SGDLS, CDR2 YYNGEE. The DNA of the CDR3 is TGTGCCAGCAGCCAAACCGGGACAGGCAATTCACCCCTCCACTTT. This sequence encodes CASSQTGTGNSPLHF.

V is TRBV28 and J is TRBJ1-2, with 9 positions matching TRBD1. The V gene's germline CDR1 is MDHEN and CDR2 SYDVKM. The CDR3 sequence is 14 residues long. The J segment lost 8 bases and the V segment lost 6 bases, leaving 10 bases of the junction unmatched. The CDR3 nucleotides read TGTGCCAGCAGAACCGGACAGGGGCGCAGGGGCTACACCTTC. Its protein product is CASRTGQGRRGYTF.

This chain connects TRBV10-1 to TRBJ2-2; a weak D match, TRBD1 (6 bases). V was clipped by 2 bases and J by 0 bases, with 13 bases between them. The V gene's germline CDR1 is WNHNN and CDR2 SYGVQD (reference sequence). The CDR3 totals 17 residues. This chain's CDR3 is CASSEGRGTSNTGELFF. The CDR3 nucleotides are TGCGCCAGCAGTGAGGGTAGGGGGACATCGAACACCGGGGAGCTGTTTTTT.

This chain uses TRBV4-1 with TRBJ2-1; tentatively, D is TRBD2 (5 bases). V shed 7 bases and J shed 7 bases, with 14 bases lying between them. Germline loops: CDR1 MGHRA, CDR2 YSYEKL. The CDR3 is made up of 13 amino acids. The CDR3 bases are TGCGCCAGCAACCTCGGGCCGGGGAATGAGCAGTTCTTC. Protein: CASNLGPGNEQFF.

The V gene is TRBV6-4, the J gene TRBJ1-1, with D tentatively TRBD1 (5 bases). V lost 2 bases, J lost 5 bases, and 9 bases lay in between. The CDR3 covers 13 residues. Germline CDR1 and CDR2: MRHNA and SNTAGT. The CDR3 sequence is CASSDRRGTEAFF. Here the CDR3 DNA reads TGTGCCAGCAGTGACCGGAGGGGAACTGAAGCTTTCTTT.

The V call is TRBV5-4, the J call TRBJ1-2, with 11 bases aligning to TRBD1. The CDR3 covers 15 residues. In germline, CDR1 is SGHNT, CDR2 YYREEE (reference sequence). The junction had 3 bases not matched to a gene; V was cut back by 0 bases and J by 5 bases. CDR3 DNA sequence: TGTGCCAGCAGCTTGGCCGGGACAGGGGGGTATGGCTACACCTTC. Amino acids: CASSLAGTGGYGYTF.

This sequence joins TRBV5-6 and TRBJ1-1, with unresolved D. V lost 1 base to trimming and J lost 0 bases, with 4 bases between them. The CDR3 totals 13 residues. Germline loops: CDR1 SGHDT, CDR2 YYEEEE. CDR3 sequence: CASSLNMNTEAFF. For the CDR3, the DNA is TGTGCCAGCAGCTTGAACATGAACACTGAAGCTTTCTTT.

V usage is TRBV28 and J usage is TRBJ1-4, with TRBD1 matching 9 bases. The V gene end was trimmed by 5 bases and the J gene end by 14 bases; junction bases not matched to a gene: 6. The CDR3 is made up of 12 amino acids. CDR1 and CDR2 (germline): MDHEN, SYDVKM. The CDR3 here is CASSPGQGGLFF. The CDR3 region has the DNA TGTGCCAGCAGTCCGGGACAGGGAGGGCTGTTTTTT.

V and J are TRBV4-1 and TRBJ2-7, with a weak D call TRBD2 (7 bases). V was cut by 2 bases and J by 6 bases, with 14 bases left in between. In germline, CDR1 is MGHRA, CDR2 YSYEKL. This CDR3 has 14 amino acids. The CDR3 region has the DNA TGCGCCAGCAGCCAATACCGGGGAGGGGGCGAGCAGTACTTC. Amino acid sequence: CASSQYRGGGEQYF.

The chain is built from TRBV30 and TRBJ1-2; TRBD1 agrees at 9 bases. The V gene's germline CDR1 is GTSNPN and CDR2 SVGIG (reference sequence). The CDR3 totals 15 residues. V shed 3 bases and J 1 base; nucleotides not matched to a gene: 6. The CDR3 protein is CAWRRDRAFNYGYTF. In DNA, the CDR3 is TGTGCCTGGAGAAGGGACAGGGCGTTTAACTATGGCTACACCTTC. The full variable domain, completed using reference TRBV30 and TRBJ1-2, is SQTIHQWPATLVQPVGSPLSLECTVEGTSNPNLYWYRQAAGRGLQLLFYSVGIGQISSEVPQNLSASRPQDRQFILSSKKLLLSDSGFYLCAWRRDRAFNYGYTFGSGTRLTVV.

In DNA form, the CDR3 reads TGTGCCAGCAGTTCCCACTCCAGGGTTTTTCAGCCCCAGCATTTT. This sequence encodes CASSSHSRVFQPQHF. The genes are TRBV28 and TRBJ1-5; weak D call: TRBD1 (5 bases). This CDR3 has 15 residues. The germline CDR1 and CDR2 sequences are MDHEN and SYDVKM. Trimming pared 4 bases from V and 6 bases from J, leaving 16 bases between.

The chain couples TRBV4-2 to TRBJ2-1; D is uncertain. The CDR3 runs 17 residues. Trimming stripped 1 base from V and 0 bases from J, with 13 bases between. Looked up from germline, CDR1 is LGHNA and CDR2 is YNFKEQ. This chain's CDR3 is CASSQVAPSSSYNEQFF. CDR3 nucleotides: TGTGCCAGCAGCCAAGTTGCCCCGTCGAGCTCCTACAATGAGCAGTTCTTC.

CDR3 nucleotide sequence: TGTGCCAGCAGTGATTCGGGACAGTATTCCGCCCAGCATTTT. Translating it yields CASSDSGQYSAQHF. The chain links TRBV2 to TRBJ1-5; TRBD1 agrees at 7 bases. This CDR3 region has 14 residues. V was clipped by 3 bases and J by 11 bases; unmatched bases: 10. The germline CDR1 and CDR2 sequences are SNHLY and FYNNEI.

The chain couples TRBV2 to TRBJ2-3; D is possibly TRBD2 (6 bases). The germline V gene encodes CDR1 SNHLY and CDR2 FYNNEI. Trimming took off 6 bases at V and 2 bases at J, with 12 bases between the two ends. The CDR3 is 14 residues long. The CDR3: CASREGRITDTQYF. The DNA for the CDR3 is TGTGCCAGCAGGGAGGGGAGGATCACAGATACGCAGTATTTT.

The chain combines TRBV6-2 or TRBV6-3 with TRBJ2-5; 7 positions agree with TRBD2. The germline CDR1 and CDR2 sequences are MNHEY and SVGEGT. The CDR3 has 15 amino acids. The V gene end was trimmed by 2 bases and the J gene end by 5 bases; junction bases not matched to a gene: 8. CDR3 bases: TGTGCCAGCAGTTACAGGAGCGGGGTCATCGAGACCCAGTACTTC. Residues: CASSYRSGVIETQYF.

This chain links TRBV5-1 with TRBJ2-2; D perhaps matches TRBD1 (6 bases). Between the trimmed V and J ends, which lost 4 bases and 4 bases, there was a span of 11 bases. CDR1 and CDR2 from the germline V gene are SGHRS and YFSETQ. CDR3 length equals 14 residues. CDR3 coding DNA: TGCGCCAGCAGCCTGGGACACAGCACCGGGGAGCTGTTTTTT. Its protein is CASSLGHSTGELFF.

This clone was found a few times. The chain carries TRBV24-1 and TRBJ1-2; 8 bases are shared with TRBD1. Germline lookup yields CDR1 KGHDR and CDR2 SFDVKD. V lost 6 bases to trimming and J lost 6 bases; unmatched junction nucleotides: 5. CDR3 length: 13 residues. The CDR3 reads CATSMGRGHGYTF. In nucleotides, the CDR3 is TGTGCCACCAGTATGGGCAGGGGGCATGGCTACACCTTC.

On this clone itself: This sample also contains other DNA sequences that code for the same CDR3. V usage is TRBV20-1 and J usage is TRBJ1-1; D gene uncertain. The germline V gene has CDR1 DFQATT and CDR2 SNEGSKA (reference sequence). There are 14 residues in the CDR3. V was shortened by 3 bases and J by 0 bases, with 11 bases between the two germline ends. CDR3: CSASLGGMNTEAFF. CDR3 coding DNA: TGCAGTGCTAGTCTTGGAGGGATGAACACTGAAGCTTTCTTT.